A single sample is the source of the 13 T cell receptor beta chains below, sequenced in a study of blood T cell repertoires in COVID-19. Generated by immunoSEQ multiplex PCR, the TCRdb table keeps only in-frame clones and is missing some. This sample yields about 190,000 clones, of which about nine tenths are seen a single time; less than 1.5% belongs to the top ten. Sequencing was carried out using peripheral blood. These TCRs come from a man between 25 and 39 years old with acute or convalescent COVID-19.

This clone was counted only a few times. The chain links TRBV28 to TRBJ1-6, with D hard to call. Trimming left V 5 bases short and J 7 bases short, with 3 bases between. CDR3 length equals 11 residues. CDR1 is MDHEN and CDR2 is SYDVKM in the germline V gene. The CDR3 protein is CASSRNSPLHF. The CDR3 DNA sequence: TGTGCCAGCAGTCGGAATTCACCCCTCCACTTT.

This clone was found a few times. The chain recombines TRBV4-1 with TRBJ2-7, with TRBD1 matching over 7 bases. This CDR3 region has 16 residues. The junction had 8 bases not matched to a gene; V was cut back by 0 bases and J by 3 bases. Germline-derived CDR1 and CDR2 are MGHRA and YSYEKL. The chain's CDR3 is CASSQDGTAQVYEQYF. The CDR3 nucleotides read TGCGCCAGCAGCCAAGATGGGACAGCTCAAGTCTACGAGCAGTACTTC.

The chain couples TRBV5-6 to TRBJ2-5; 7 bases align to TRBD2. CDR1 SGHDT and CDR2 YYEEEE come from the germline V gene. The CDR3 length is 14 residues. The junction had 4 bases not matched to a gene; V was cut back by 0 bases and J by 5 bases. CDR3 in amino acids: CASSLASGGETQYF. The CDR3, as DNA: TGTGCCAGCAGCTTGGCCTCCGGGGGGGAGACCCAGTACTTC.

The V and J genes are TRBV2 and TRBJ1-1, with 7 bases matching TRBD1. The V segment lost 7 bases and the J segment 6 bases; nucleotides outside the gene matches: 11. CDR3 length: 14 residues. Germline CDR1 is SNHLY and CDR2 is FYNNEI. This chain's CDR3 is CASTLQGIMAEAFF. CDR3 DNA: TGTGCCAGCACCTTACAGGGGATCATGGCTGAAGCTTTCTTT.

The rearrangement joins TRBV6-5 to TRBJ2-2, with no clear D. This CDR3 has 11 residues. The germline V gene encodes CDR1 MNHEY and CDR2 SVGAGI. V lost 10 bases to trimming and J lost 6 bases, with 9 bases between them. The CDR3 loop reads CATSRAGELFF. The CDR3, as DNA: TGTGCCACCAGCCGGGCCGGGGAGCTGTTTTTT.

This clone was seen only a few times. The rearrangement links TRBV28 to TRBJ2-7; TRBD1 agrees at 10 bases. V lost 6 bases and J lost 4; bases outside the gene matches: 9. CDR1 is MDHEN and CDR2 is SYDVKM in the germline V gene. The CDR3 contains 15 residues. CDR3: CASRPPGQGRYEQYF. CDR3 DNA: TGTGCCAGCAGACCTCCGGGACAGGGGCGATACGAGCAGTACTTC. The complete variable domain, with remaining parts taken from reference TRBV28 and TRBJ2-7, reads DVKVTQSSRYLVKRTGEKVFLECVQDMDHENMFWYRQDPGLGLRLIYFSYDVKMKEKGDIPEGYSVSREKKERFSLILESASTNQTSMYLCASRPPGQGRYEQYFGPGTRLTVT.

Comment on this clone: The sample has other DNA sequences that encode this CDR3 too. The chain combines TRBV30 with TRBJ2-2; TRBD1 might be the D (5 bases). The V end lost 0 bases, the J end lost 2 bases, and 7 bases lay between the germline ends. The CDR3 length is 14 residues. CDR1 is GTSNPN, CDR2 SVGIG, per germline (reference sequence). The CDR3 here is CAWSVQVNTGELFF. The CDR3 nucleotides are TGTGCCTGGAGTGTACAGGTCAACACCGGGGAGCTGTTTTTT.

This chain links TRBV5-1 with TRBJ2-1; D remains unclear. CDR1 is SGHRS, CDR2 YFSETQ, per germline. This CDR3 has 14 residues. Trimming removed 1 base at V and 4 bases at J, with 9 bases between. The CDR3 region has the DNA TGCGCCAGCAGCTTGTCTGACTCTTACAATGAGCAGTTCTTC. Residues: CASSLSDSYNEQFF.

The chain has TRBV4-1 and TRBJ2-2, with D possibly matching TRBD2 (6 bases). Germline CDR1 reads MGHRA; CDR2 reads YSYEKL. The ends were cut back, 0 bases at V and 2 bases at J, with 10 bases in the middle. This CDR3 is 16 amino acids long. The CDR3 DNA is TGCGCCAGCAGCCAAGATCTCGGGGGTAACACCGGGGAGCTGTTTTTT. This codes for CASSQDLGGNTGELFF.

The V gene is TRBV5-1, the J gene TRBJ2-3; TRBD2 is a possible D gene (6 bases). The V end was cut by 0 bases, the J end by 10 bases, with 12 bases between. This CDR3 comprises 13 residues. Germline-derived CDR1 and CDR2 are SGHRS and YFSETQ. Written as DNA, the CDR3 is TGCGCCAGCAGCTTGGAGTATGGAGGGGCGCAGTATTTT. Its protein is CASSLEYGGAQYF.

The V and J genes are TRBV18 and TRBJ2-2; D is perhaps TRBD2 (6 bases). The V end lost 3 bases, the J end lost 10 bases, and 12 bases lay between the germline ends. There are 13 residues in the CDR3. Germline CDR1 is KGHSH and CDR2 is LQKENI. CDR3 loop: CASSPRRDSELFF. DNA for the CDR3: TGTGCCAGCTCACCGAGAAGGGACTCGGAGCTGTTTTTT.

The rearrangement uses TRBV6-2 or TRBV6-3 and TRBJ1-6; D is possibly TRBD1 (6 bases). Trimming removed 3 bases at V and 7 bases at J, with 13 bases between. Germline values: CDR1 MNHEY, CDR2 SVGEGT. CDR3 size: 15 residues. CDR3 coding DNA: TGTGCCAGCAGTTATCTGGGGGCTCGGAATTCACCCCTCCACTTT. Residues: CASSYLGARNSPLHF.

This clone was picked up one time. The chain couples TRBV5-1 to TRBJ1-1; D not certain. The CDR3 is 16 residues long. CDR1 is SGHRS and CDR2 is YFSETQ in the germline V gene. The ends were cut back, 0 bases at V and 1 base at J, with 13 bases in the middle. Here the CDR3 DNA reads TGCGCCAGCAGCTTGGTGACAACAGTTTGGAACACTGAAGCTTTCTTT. Protein: CASSLVTTVWNTEAFF.